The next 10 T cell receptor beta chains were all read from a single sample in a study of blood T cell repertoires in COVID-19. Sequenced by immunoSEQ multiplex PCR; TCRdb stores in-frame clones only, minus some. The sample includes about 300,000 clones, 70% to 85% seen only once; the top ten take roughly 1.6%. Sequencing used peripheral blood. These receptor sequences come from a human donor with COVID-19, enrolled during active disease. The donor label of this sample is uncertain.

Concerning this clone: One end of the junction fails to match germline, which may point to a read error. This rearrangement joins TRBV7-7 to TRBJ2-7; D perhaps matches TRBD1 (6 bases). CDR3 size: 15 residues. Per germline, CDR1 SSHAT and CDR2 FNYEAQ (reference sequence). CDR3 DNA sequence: TGTGCTAGCAGCTTAGGCGCAGGGGCCTCCTACGAGCAGTACTTC. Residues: CASSLGAGASYEQYF.

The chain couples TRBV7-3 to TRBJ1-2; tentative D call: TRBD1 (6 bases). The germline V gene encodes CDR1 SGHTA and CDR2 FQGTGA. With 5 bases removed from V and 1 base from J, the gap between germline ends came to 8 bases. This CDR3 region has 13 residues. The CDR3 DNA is TGTGCCAGCAGCAAGGACAGTAACTATGGCTACACCTTC. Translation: CASSKDSNYGYTF.

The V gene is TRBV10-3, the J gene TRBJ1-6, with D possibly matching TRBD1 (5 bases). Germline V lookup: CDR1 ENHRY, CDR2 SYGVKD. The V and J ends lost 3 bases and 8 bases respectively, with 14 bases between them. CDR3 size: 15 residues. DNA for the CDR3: TGTGCCATCAGTGATTCAGGGAATTGGGATTCACCCCTCCACTTT. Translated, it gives CAISDSGNWDSPLHF.

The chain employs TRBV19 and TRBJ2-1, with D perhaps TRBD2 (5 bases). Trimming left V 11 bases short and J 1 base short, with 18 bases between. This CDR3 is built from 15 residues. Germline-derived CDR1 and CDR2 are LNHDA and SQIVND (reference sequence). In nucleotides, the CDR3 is TGTGCCCGTGGGCTCCAGAGCGGATCCTACAATGAGCAGTTCTTC. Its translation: CARGLQSGSYNEQFF.

The CDR3 region has the DNA TGTGCCAGCAGGCGCCAAGACAGGACTTATGGCGGGGCCAACGTCCTGACTTTC. Translated, it gives CASRRQDRTYGGANVLTF. The gene calls are TRBV2 and TRBJ2-6; possibly TRBD1 for D (6 bases). Looked up from germline, CDR1 is SNHLY and CDR2 is FYNNEI. V lost 6 bases to trimming and J lost 4 bases, with 22 bases between them. This CDR3 region has 18 residues.

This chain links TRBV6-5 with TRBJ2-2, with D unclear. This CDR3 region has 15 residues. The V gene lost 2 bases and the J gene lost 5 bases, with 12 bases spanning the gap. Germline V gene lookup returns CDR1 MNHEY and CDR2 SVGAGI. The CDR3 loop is CASSYAPRRTGELFF. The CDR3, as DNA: TGTGCCAGCAGTTACGCCCCGAGGCGGACCGGGGAGCTGTTTTTT.

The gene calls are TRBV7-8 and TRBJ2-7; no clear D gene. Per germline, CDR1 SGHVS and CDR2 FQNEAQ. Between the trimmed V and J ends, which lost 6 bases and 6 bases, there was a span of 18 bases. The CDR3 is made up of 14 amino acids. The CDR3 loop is CASSTVGGLGEQYF. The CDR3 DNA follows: TGTGCCAGCAGTACCGTCGGCGGCCTCGGCGAGCAGTACTTC.

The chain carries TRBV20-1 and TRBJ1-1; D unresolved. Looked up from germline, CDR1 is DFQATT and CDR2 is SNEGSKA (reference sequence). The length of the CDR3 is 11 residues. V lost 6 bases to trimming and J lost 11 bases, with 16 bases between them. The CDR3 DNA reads TGCAGTGCGAGTGACCAGCTGGAGGCTTTCTTT. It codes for CSASDQLEAFF.

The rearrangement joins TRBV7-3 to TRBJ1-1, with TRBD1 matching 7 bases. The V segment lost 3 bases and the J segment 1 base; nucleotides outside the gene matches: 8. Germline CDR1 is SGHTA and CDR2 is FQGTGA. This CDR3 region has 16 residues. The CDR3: CASSFPTGRANTEAFF. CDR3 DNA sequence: TGTGCCAGCAGCTTCCCGACAGGGCGAGCGAACACTGAAGCTTTCTTT.

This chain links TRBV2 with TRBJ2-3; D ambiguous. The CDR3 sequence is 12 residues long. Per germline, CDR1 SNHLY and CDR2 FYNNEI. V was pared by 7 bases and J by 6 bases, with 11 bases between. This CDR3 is CASKPRPDTQYF. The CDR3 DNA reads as TGTGCCAGCAAGCCCCGTCCTGATACGCAGTATTTT. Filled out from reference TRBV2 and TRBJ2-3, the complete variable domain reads EPEVTQTPSHQVTQMGQEVILRCVPISNHLYFYWYRQILGQKVEFLVSFYNNEISEKSEIFDDQFSVERPDGSNFTLKIRSTKLEDSAMYFCASKPRPDTQYFGPGTRLTVL.